The rows below give T cell receptor beta chains drawn from one sample of a study of identifying expanded T cells in peripheral blood. The repertoire was sequenced with immunoSEQ multiplex PCR; TCRdb's copy has only in-frame clones and lacks some. The sample shows over 80,000 clones, around 88% of them seen only once. Source material: blood. These TCRs come from a person aged 18 to 75 in good health. Both conserved end residues are part of each CDR3. Fields, in order: clone size, CDR3 length, J gene, D gene, V gene, CDR3 DNA, CDR3 protein. D genes are given only for firm matches. Not all rows give a size; the values are once, few, many and, for expanded clones, a class.

clone size: NA; CDR3 length: 18; J gene: TRBJ1-1; D gene: NA; V gene: TRBV5-6; CDR3 DNA: TGTGCCAGCAGCTTGGCGGTGACCGGGTGGATCGGAGGAACTGAAGCTTTCTTT; CDR3 protein: CASSLAVTGWIGGTEAFF
clone size: NA; CDR3 length: 14; J gene: TRBJ2-7; D gene: NA; V gene: TRBV7-2; CDR3 DNA: TGTGCCAGCAGCCTAGACAGAGGCCCCTACGAGCAGTACTTC; CDR3 protein: CASSLDRGPYEQYF
clone size: NA; CDR3 length: 15; J gene: TRBJ2-3; D gene: NA; V gene: TRBV27; CDR3 DNA: TGTGCCAGCAGTAGGGCGGGCCTCGGGGTGGATACGCAGTATTTT; CDR3 protein: CASSRAGLGVDTQYF
clone size: NA; CDR3 length: 14; J gene: TRBJ1-3; D gene: NA; V gene: TRBV6-1; CDR3 DNA: TGTGCCAGCAAGTGGGAAAACTCTGGAAACACCATATATTTT; CDR3 protein: CASKWENSGNTIYF
clone size: NA; CDR3 length: 16; J gene: TRBJ1-4; D gene: TRBD1; V gene: TRBV6-6; CDR3 DNA: TGTGCCAGCAGTTACCCTAGAGGGGGCCATAATGAAAAACTGTTTTTT; CDR3 protein: CASSYPRGGHNEKLFF
clone size: NA; CDR3 length: 15; J gene: TRBJ1-2; D gene: TRBD1; V gene: TRBV14; CDR3 DNA: TGTGCCAGCAGTAGGGACAGGGGAAAGCCCTATGGCTACACCTTC; CDR3 protein: CASSRDRGKPYGYTF
clone size: NA; CDR3 length: 14; J gene: TRBJ1-5; D gene: NA; V gene: TRBV4-3; CDR3 DNA: TGCGCCAGCAGCCAACTGGGGCTGAGTCAGCCCCAGCATTTT; CDR3 protein: CASSQLGLSQPQHF
clone size: few; CDR3 length: 13; J gene: TRBJ1-5; D gene: NA; V gene: TRBV2; CDR3 DNA: TGTGCCAGCAATCAACAGGGAAATCAGCCCCAGCATTTT; CDR3 protein: CASNQQGNQPQHF
clone size: NA; CDR3 length: 15; J gene: TRBJ2-7; D gene: NA; V gene: TRBV30; CDR3 DNA: TGTGCCTGGAGCCCCTATTTGGGACTGCCGTACGAGCAGTACTTC; CDR3 protein: CAWSPYLGLPYEQYF
clone size: NA; CDR3 length: 12; J gene: TRBJ1-6; D gene: NA; V gene: TRBV7-9; CDR3 DNA: TGTGCCAGCGAAAAAGGGGCTCAGGGACTCCACTTT; CDR3 protein: CASEKGAQGLHF
clone size: NA; CDR3 length: 17; J gene: TRBJ2-1; D gene: TRBD1; V gene: TRBV7-3; CDR3 DNA: TGTGCCAGCAGCTTGGGACAGGGATTACGAGGGTACAATGAGCAGTTCTTC; CDR3 protein: CASSLGQGLRGYNEQFF
clone size: NA; CDR3 length: 15; J gene: TRBJ1-1; D gene: NA; V gene: TRBV7-8; CDR3 DNA: TGTGCCAGCAGCTTAGCGCGTCTTGAAGTCACTGAAGCTTTCTTT; CDR3 protein: CASSLARLEVTEAFF
clone size: NA; CDR3 length: 15; J gene: TRBJ2-5; D gene: NA; V gene: TRBV4-3; CDR3 DNA: TGCGCCAGCAGCCAAGAGGCAGGTTCCCTGGGGACCCAGTACTTC; CDR3 protein: CASSQEAGSLGTQYF
clone size: NA; CDR3 length: 13; J gene: TRBJ2-3; D gene: NA; V gene: TRBV19; CDR3 DNA: TGTGCCAGTTTAGCAGGAGGCACAGATACGCAGTATTTT; CDR3 protein: CASLAGGTDTQYF
clone size: NA; CDR3 length: 14; J gene: TRBJ1-5; D gene: NA; V gene: TRBV2; CDR3 DNA: TGTGCCAGCAGAGCCGATTCAAGCAATCAGCCCCAGCATTTT; CDR3 protein: CASRADSSNQPQHF
clone size: NA; CDR3 length: 16; J gene: TRBJ1-2; D gene: TRBD1; V gene: TRBV7-2; CDR3 DNA: TGTGCCAGCAGCTCGGGACAGGCGTATTTAAACTATGGCTACACCTTC; CDR3 protein: CASSSGQAYLNYGYTF
clone size: once; CDR3 length: 15; J gene: TRBJ2-7; D gene: NA; V gene: TRBV18; CDR3 DNA: TGTGCCAGCTCACCACCGGCAGGGGGGAACGACGAGCAGTACTTC; CDR3 protein: CASSPPAGGNDEQYF
clone size: once; CDR3 length: 16; J gene: TRBJ2-3; D gene: NA; V gene: TRBV11-2; CDR3 DNA: TGTGCCAGCAGCCTACAGACTCGGACCGTCACAGATACGCAGTATTTT; CDR3 protein: CASSLQTRTVTDTQYF
clone size: NA; CDR3 length: 14; J gene: TRBJ2-3; D gene: NA; V gene: TRBV30; CDR3 DNA: TGTGCCTGGACGTGGGGGCTCTTGACAGATACGCAGTATTTT; CDR3 protein: CAWTWGLLTDTQYF
clone size: NA; CDR3 length: 14; J gene: TRBJ1-1; D gene: TRBD1; V gene: TRBV11-2; CDR3 DNA: TGTGCCAGCAGCTTTGGGGACAGGAACACTGAAGCTTTCTTT; CDR3 protein: CASSFGDRNTEAFF
clone size: NA; CDR3 length: 13; J gene: TRBJ1-3; D gene: NA; V gene: TRBV15; CDR3 DNA: TGTGCCACCAGCAGGAGCTCTGGAAACACCATATATTTT; CDR3 protein: CATSRSSGNTIYF
clone size: NA; CDR3 length: 12; J gene: TRBJ2-7; D gene: TRBD1; V gene: TRBV27; CDR3 DNA: TGTGCCAGCAGTTTGACAGGGGAAGAGCAGTACTTC; CDR3 protein: CASSLTGEEQYF
clone size: NA; CDR3 length: 16; J gene: TRBJ2-2; D gene: NA; V gene: TRBV4-3; CDR3 DNA: TGCGCCAGCAGCCAAGATCCGCGATACGAGACCGGGGAGCTGTTTTTT; CDR3 protein: CASSQDPRYETGELFF
clone size: NA; CDR3 length: 15; J gene: TRBJ1-5; D gene: NA; V gene: TRBV28; CDR3 DNA: TGTGCCAGCCAACGGCCACGTGGGGACAATCAGCCCCAGCATTTT; CDR3 protein: CASQRPRGDNQPQHF
clone size: NA; CDR3 length: 13; J gene: TRBJ1-2; D gene: NA; V gene: TRBV7-3; CDR3 DNA: TGTGCCAGCAGCTCGGGTGCAGGTATTGGCTACACCTTC; CDR3 protein: CASSSGAGIGYTF
clone size: once; CDR3 length: 15; J gene: TRBJ2-3; D gene: NA; V gene: TRBV28; CDR3 DNA: TGTGCCAGCAGTTTATATGGCGGGGGCACAGATACGCAGTATTTT; CDR3 protein: CASSLYGGGTDTQYF
clone size: NA; CDR3 length: 15; J gene: TRBJ2-1; D gene: TRBD2; V gene: TRBV7-3; CDR3 DNA: TGTGCCAGCAGCTGGGGACTAGCGGGGGTGGATGAGCAGTTCTTC; CDR3 protein: CASSWGLAGVDEQFF
clone size: NA; CDR3 length: 12; J gene: TRBJ2-7; D gene: NA; V gene: TRBV18; CDR3 DNA: TGTGCCAGCTCACCACGCGGCGAAGAGCAGTACTTC; CDR3 protein: CASSPRGEEQYF
clone size: NA; CDR3 length: 16; J gene: TRBJ2-3; D gene: NA; V gene: TRBV5-1; CDR3 DNA: TGCGCCAGCAGCTTGGGCCTAGCGTACAACACAGATACGCAGTATTTT; CDR3 protein: CASSLGLAYNTDTQYF
clone size: NA; CDR3 length: 16; J gene: TRBJ1-3; D gene: NA; V gene: TRBV7-9; CDR3 DNA: TGTGCCAGCAGACCCCGACAAAGGAGCTCTGGAAACACCATATATTTT; CDR3 protein: CASRPRQRSSGNTIYF
clone size: once; CDR3 length: 19; J gene: TRBJ1-1; D gene: NA; V gene: TRBV7-2; CDR3 DNA: TGTGCCAGCAGCTTAGGGGGTTGGCAGGGAAAATCCCCGATTTCAGAAGCTTTCTTT; CDR3 protein: CASSLGGWQGKSPISEAFF
clone size: NA; CDR3 length: 15; J gene: TRBJ1-2; D gene: NA; V gene: TRBV4-3; CDR3 DNA: TGCGCCAGCAGCCAAGATCGGGGCCGGCGAGAGGGCTACACCTTC; CDR3 protein: CASSQDRGRREGYTF
clone size: NA; CDR3 length: 14; J gene: TRBJ1-1; D gene: NA; V gene: TRBV29-1; CDR3 DNA: TGCAGCGCATGGGGGCGAGGCTTGAACACTGAAGCTTTCTTT; CDR3 protein: CSAWGRGLNTEAFF
clone size: NA; CDR3 length: 14; J gene: TRBJ2-7; D gene: NA; V gene: TRBV5-6; CDR3 DNA: TGTGCCAGCAGCTTGGGTCCTTTTCCAGACCGTGTTTACTTC; CDR3 protein: CASSLGPFPDRVYF
clone size: NA; CDR3 length: 15; J gene: TRBJ2-2; D gene: NA; V gene: TRBV4-3; CDR3 DNA: TGCGCCAGCAGCCGGGGGCGGGCAAACACCGGGGAGCTGTTTTTT; CDR3 protein: CASSRGRANTGELFF
clone size: few; CDR3 length: 13; J gene: TRBJ1-5; D gene: NA; V gene: TRBV6-6; CDR3 DNA: TGTGCCAGCAGGGAACTTAGCAATCAGCCCCAGCATTTT; CDR3 protein: CASRELSNQPQHF